What follows are 30 T cell receptor beta chains derived from one specimen sequenced in a study of T cells in narcolepsy. Clones were read by immunoSEQ multiplex PCR, and TCRdb kept only the in-frame ones, dropping some. The sample has approximately 25,000 clones, approximately 80% seen once. The sample comprised CD45RA- memory CD4+ T cells from PBMCs. The source is a human donor with narcolepsy.

The rearrangement joins TRBV19 to TRBJ2-6; TRBD2 aligns across 14 bases. V lost 5 bases and J lost 2; bases outside the gene matches: 8. The CDR3 has 19 residues. Per the germline V gene, CDR1 is LNHDA and CDR2 is SQIVND (reference sequence). The CDR3 sequence is CASSPQGLAGVTGANVLTF. The CDR3 region has the DNA TGTGCCAGTAGTCCCCAGGGACTAGCGGGAGTAACTGGGGCCAACGTCCTGACTTTC.

CDR3 in amino acids: CASSPLQENTEAFF. The CDR3 bases are TGTGCCAGCTCACCGTTACAGGAGAACACTGAAGCTTTCTTT. The chain combines TRBV18 with TRBJ1-1; weak D call: TRBD1 (5 bases). Germline V gene lookup returns CDR1 KGHSH and CDR2 LQKENI. CDR3 length: 14 amino acids. V gave up 3 bases and J gave up 1 base, with 9 bases separating them.

The chain couples TRBV2 to TRBJ1-1, with unresolved D. V lost 11 bases, J lost 3 bases, and 16 bases lay in between. In germline, CDR1 is SNHLY, CDR2 FYNNEI. This CDR3 is 13 amino acids long. The CDR3 sequence is CAARTNFHTEAFF. The CDR3 nucleotides are TGTGCCGCACGGACCAATTTCCACACTGAAGCTTTCTTT.

J is TRBJ2-7 and V is TRBV6-1, with 11 bases identical to TRBD1. Germline CDR1 reads MNHNS; CDR2 reads SASEGT. J gave up 1 base and V 6 bases, and 5 bases lay outside the gene matches. There are 15 residues in the CDR3. DNA for the CDR3: TGTGCCAGCAGATCCGGGACAGGGGGTTCCTACGAGCAGTACTTC. Its protein is CASRSGTGGSYEQYF.

As for this clone: An end of the junction does not agree with germline; a read error may underlie this. The CDR3 loop reads CASSLDRGYEQYF. In DNA, the CDR3 is TGTGCTAGCAGCTTAGACAGGGGCTACGAGCAGTACTTC. The chain uses TRBV7-7 and TRBJ2-7, with 8 bases matching TRBD1. This CDR3 comprises 13 residues. Germline values: CDR1 SSHAT, CDR2 FNYEAQ (reference sequence).

The V call is TRBV19, the J call TRBJ2-7; 11 nucleotides match TRBD2. The CDR3 runs 15 residues. V was pared by 1 base and J by 5 bases, with 4 bases of the junction left unmatched. Germline CDR1 reads LNHDA; CDR2 reads SQIVND (reference sequence). The CDR3 loop reads CASSIGLAGIDEQYF. The CDR3 DNA reads as TGTGCCAGTAGTATAGGACTAGCGGGAATCGACGAGCAGTACTTC. The variable domain in full, completed from reference TRBV19 and TRBJ2-7, reads DGGITQSPKYLFRKEGQNVTLSCEQNLNHDAMYWYRQDPGQGLRLIYYSQIVNDFQKGDIAEGYSVSREKKESFPLTVTSAQKNPTAFYLCASSIGLAGIDEQYFGPGTRLTVT.

This clone was seen a single time. The V call is TRBV6-5, the J call TRBJ1-5; the D gene is possibly TRBD1 (5 bases). Per germline, CDR1 MNHEY and CDR2 SVGAGI. V gave up 7 bases and J gave up 7 bases, with 14 bases separating them. The CDR3 is 13 amino acids. DNA for the CDR3: TGTGCCAGCAACCAAGGGGTTGGCCAGCCCCAGCATTTT. Protein product: CASNQGVGQPQHF.

The V call is TRBV19, the J call TRBJ1-5; 7 nucleotides line up with TRBD1. CDR1 LNHDA and CDR2 SQIVND come from the germline V gene (reference sequence). This CDR3 comprises 15 residues. V lost 6 bases, J lost 5 bases, and 10 bases stayed unmatched. This CDR3 reads CASRRTGVYDQPQHF. In nucleotides, the CDR3 is TGTGCCAGTAGGAGAACAGGGGTCTATGATCAGCCCCAGCATTTT.

This clone was found a few times. The chain employs TRBV12-2 and TRBJ1-2; the table names TRBD1, a call not compared with the DNA. TRBV12-2 is an annotated pseudogene. The CDR3 spans 15 residues. The chain's CDR3 is CASRLNRVPCYGYTF. The CDR3, as DNA: TGTGCAAGTCGCTTGAACAGGGTCCCTTGCTATGGCTACACCTTC.

The chain employs TRBV6-1 and TRBJ1-4; 7 positions agree with TRBD1. J was trimmed by 11 bases and V by 1 base; bases with no gene match: 13. There are 16 residues in the CDR3. From germline, CDR1 is MNHNS and CDR2 SASEGT. This CDR3 is CASSEGGLLSGGKLFF. The CDR3 nucleotides are TGTGCCAGCAGTGAAGGAGGACTATTGTCAGGGGGGAAACTGTTTTTT.

V gene TRBV30 combines with J gene TRBJ2-1; TRBD2 agrees at 9 bases. The CDR3 runs to 15 residues. V lost 0 bases to trimming and J lost 3 bases; unmatched junction nucleotides: 3. Germline CDR1 is GTSNPN and CDR2 is SVGIG (reference sequence). The CDR3 DNA reads as TGTGCCTGGAGTGTACCTAGCGGGGTCTACAATGAGCAGTTCTTC. Translation gives CAWSVPSGVYNEQFF.

This clone is a singleton in its sample. The rearrangement links TRBV30 to TRBJ1-2, with 7 bases lining up with TRBD1. CDR1 is GTSNPN and CDR2 is SVGIG in the germline V gene (reference sequence). Losses at the gene ends were 2 bases for V and 7 bases for J; bases not matched to a gene: 7. This CDR3 is built from 13 residues. CDR3 residues: CAWSKRGGPGYTF. In DNA, the CDR3 is TGTGCCTGGAGTAAAAGAGGGGGCCCTGGCTACACCTTC.

This clone appeared a single time. The chain recombines TRBV6-5 with TRBJ1-2, with D unresolved. Germline values: CDR1 MNHEY, CDR2 SVGAGI. The V end was cut by 5 bases, the J end by 4 bases, with 11 bases between. This CDR3 comprises 13 residues. The CDR3: CASSQPEGYGYTF. The CDR3, as DNA: TGTGCCAGCAGTCAGCCGGAAGGCTATGGCTACACCTTC.

The chain uses TRBV13 and TRBJ1-2, with TRBD1 as a possible D gene (6 bases). CDR1 is PRHDT and CDR2 is FYEKMQ in the germline V gene (reference sequence). With 5 bases removed from V and 5 bases from J, the gap between germline ends came to 27 bases. This CDR3 has 18 residues. The CDR3 coding sequence is TGTGCCAGCAGCCCTCAAAAGGACAGACTCCCCGTGGGGTATGGCTACACCTTC. As protein: CASSPQKDRLPVGYGYTF.

V and J are TRBV11-2 and TRBJ2-3; D call uncertain. The V and J ends lost 5 bases and 4 bases respectively, with 16 bases between them. The CDR3 runs 15 residues. Germline V gene lookup returns CDR1 SGHAT and CDR2 FQNNGV. The CDR3 bases are TGTGCCAGCAGCGACATATCGCATCGAGCAGATACGCAGTATTTT. This sequence encodes CASSDISHRADTQYF. The variable domain in full, completed from reference TRBV11-2 and TRBJ2-3, reads EAGVAQSPRYKIIEKRQSVAFWCNPISGHATLYWYQQILGQGPKLLIQFQNNGVVDDSQLPKDRFSAERLKGVDSTLKIQPAKLEDSAVYLCASSDISHRADTQYFGPGTRLTVL.

The genes are TRBV5-5 and TRBJ2-2, with 9 nucleotides matching TRBD1. The CDR3 runs 14 residues. CDR1 is SGHKS, CDR2 YYEKEE, per germline (reference sequence). The V segment lost 4 bases and the J segment 5 bases; nucleotides outside the gene matches: 3. CDR3 sequence reads: CASSEGQGTGELFF. The DNA of the CDR3 is TGTGCCAGCAGCGAGGGACAGGGAACCGGGGAGCTGTTTTTT.

The chain links TRBV2 to TRBJ2-1; no reliable D call. This CDR3 is 13 amino acids long. Trimming left V 3 bases short and J 9 bases short, with 12 bases between. Germline assignment: CDR1 SNHLY and CDR2 FYNNEI. For the CDR3, the DNA is TGTGCCAGCAGTGAGAGTAACGGGTTTGAGCAGTTCTTC. As protein: CASSESNGFEQFF.

This chain joins TRBV6-5 and TRBJ2-1; 8 nucleotides line up with TRBD2. Germline CDR1 and CDR2: MNHEY and SVGAGI. J lost 8 bases, V lost 2 bases, and 2 bases had no gene match. The CDR3 totals 13 residues. In nucleotides, the CDR3 is TGTGCCAGCAGTTACCCGGGAGGGGATGAGCAGTTCTTC. As protein: CASSYPGGDEQFF.

This rearrangement joins TRBV2 to TRBJ2-5; the match to TRBD2 covers 8 bases. The V gene end was trimmed by 6 bases and the J gene end by 12 bases; junction bases not matched to a gene: 12. The CDR3 totals 13 residues. The germline CDR1 and CDR2 sequences are SNHLY and FYNNEI. The CDR3 region is CASSGGALGDEYF. The CDR3 DNA reads as TGTGCCAGCAGCGGGGGGGCCTTAGGAGACGAGTACTTC.

CDR3 nucleotides: TGTGCCGTGAAAGGTGGGGGCCTTGGCAATCAGCCCCAGCATTTT. Its translation is CAVKGGGLGNQPQHF. The genes are TRBV19 and TRBJ1-5, with TRBD1 as a possible D gene (6 bases). Germline-derived CDR1 and CDR2 are LNHDA and SQIVND (reference sequence). V lost 11 bases to trimming and J lost 2 bases, with 19 bases between them. CDR3 length: 15 amino acids.

The chain combines TRBV6-1 with TRBJ2-2, with 9 bases identical to TRBD2. Looked up from germline, CDR1 is MNHNS and CDR2 is SASEGT. The CDR3 extends over 14 amino acids. The trim removed 8 bases at V and 6 bases at J, leaving 7 bases unmatched. The CDR3, as DNA: TGTGCCAGCTTGGGACTAGCTGGATCCGGGGAGCTGTTTTTT. As protein: CASLGLAGSGELFF.

J is TRBJ2-2 and V is TRBV18; possibly TRBD2 for D (5 bases). Per the germline V gene, CDR1 is KGHSH and CDR2 is LQKENI. Trimming cost V 6 bases and J 7 bases, with 9 bases left between them. The CDR3 has 12 amino acids. The CDR3 DNA reads as TGTGCCAGCTCCCGGGAAATCGGGGAGCTGTTTTTT. Translation gives CASSREIGELFF. The whole variable domain, remainder taken from reference TRBV18 and TRBJ2-2, is NAGVMQNPRHLVRRRGQEARLRCSPMKGHSHVYWYRQLPEEGLKFMVYLQKENIIDESGMPKERFSAEFPKEGPSILRIQQVVRGDSAAYFCASSREIGELFFGEGSRLTVL.

This clone showed up just once. J is TRBJ2-3 and V is TRBV25-1; TRBD1 matches at 7 bases. This CDR3 has 16 residues. The germline V gene encodes CDR1 MGHDK and CDR2 SYGVNS. The trim removed 0 bases at V and 3 bases at J, leaving 6 bases unmatched. The CDR3 DNA reads as TGTGCCAGCAGTGAATATGAGGGGGCTTGGACAGATACGCAGTATTTT. This gives the protein CASSEYEGAWTDTQYF. The full variable domain, completed using reference TRBV25-1 and TRBJ2-3, is EADIYQTPRYLVIGTGKKITLECSQTMGHDKMYWYQQDPGMELHLIHYSYGVNSTEKGDLSSESTVSRIRTEHFPLTLESARPSHTSQYLCASSEYEGAWTDTQYFGPGTRLTVL.

This clone appeared a single time. The chain has TRBV9 and TRBJ2-2; 7 nucleotides agree with TRBD1. CDR1 and CDR2 from the germline V gene are SGDLS and YYNGEE. Trimming at V came to 8 bases and at J to 5 bases, leaving 9 bases not matched to a gene. The CDR3 consists of 14 residues. The CDR3 DNA reads as TGTGCCAGTGAAAGACAGGGATGGACCGGGGAGCTGTTTTTT. This codes for CASERQGWTGELFF. Based on the CDR3 plus reference TRBV9 and TRBJ2-2, the full variable domain is DSGVTQTPKHLITATGQRVTLRCSPRSGDLSVYWYQQSLDQGLQFLIQYYNGEERAKGNILERFSAQQFPDLHSELNLSSLELGDSALYFCASERQGWTGELFFGEGSRLTVL.

The chain is built from TRBV19 and TRBJ1-2; D not certain. The V end was cut by 6 bases, the J end by 2 bases, with 13 bases between. Germline CDR1 and CDR2: LNHDA and SQIVND (reference sequence). This CDR3 region has 14 residues. CDR3 sequence reads: CASSPRTVNYGYTF. The CDR3 DNA is TGTGCCAGTAGCCCCCGGACGGTAAACTATGGCTACACCTTC.

This clone was detected once. The chain couples TRBV4-1 to TRBJ1-1; D possibly corresponds to TRBD1 (6 bases). V was trimmed by 2 bases and J by 14 bases, leaving 15 bases between them. CDR3 size: 12 residues. The germline CDR1 and CDR2 sequences are MGHRA and YSYEKL. The CDR3 region is CASSQILGGKFF. The CDR3 DNA is TGCGCCAGCAGCCAAATACTCGGGGGCAAATTCTTT.

This clone was found a few times. The chain combines TRBV9 with TRBJ2-2; no definite D call. Germline V gene data show CDR1 as SGDLS and CDR2 as YYNGEE. V shed 4 bases and J shed 5 bases, with 3 bases lying between them. The CDR3 runs 11 residues. This CDR3 is CASSLTGELFF. The CDR3 region has the DNA TGTGCCAGCAGCCTTACCGGGGAGCTGTTTTTT.

About this clone: Additional DNA sequences in this sample encode the identical CDR3. V usage is TRBV5-6 and J usage is TRBJ2-1, with TRBD1 identical over 9 bases. V shed 4 bases and J 0 bases; nucleotides not matched to a gene: 11. This CDR3 region has 18 residues. CDR1 SGHDT and CDR2 YYEEEE come from the germline V gene. The CDR3 DNA is TGTGCCAGCAGCCCCTCGCCGTGGGACAGGGTCTCCTACAATGAGCAGTTCTTC. Its translation: CASSPSPWDRVSYNEQFF.

This clone was detected once. V and J are TRBV11-2 and TRBJ2-7; the D gene could be TRBD1 or TRBD2 (5 bases each). CDR3 length equals 14 residues. V was clipped by 5 bases and J by 4 bases, with 15 bases between them. CDR1 is SGHAT, CDR2 FQNNGV, per germline. The CDR3 region has the DNA TGTGCCAGCAGCCCCCTGAGGGGCAGTTACGAGCAGTACTTC. This codes for CASSPLRGSYEQYF.

The rearrangement uses TRBV27 and TRBJ2-1; TRBD2 agrees at 14 bases. The CDR3 runs to 19 residues. Germline V gene sequence: CDR1 MNHEY, CDR2 SMNVEV (reference sequence). The V segment lost 5 bases and the J segment 3 bases; nucleotides outside the gene matches: 12. The chain's CDR3 is CASSPQTSGRASIYNEQFF. CDR3 in DNA: TGTGCCAGCAGTCCCCAGACTAGCGGGAGGGCCAGTATCTACAATGAGCAGTTCTTC.